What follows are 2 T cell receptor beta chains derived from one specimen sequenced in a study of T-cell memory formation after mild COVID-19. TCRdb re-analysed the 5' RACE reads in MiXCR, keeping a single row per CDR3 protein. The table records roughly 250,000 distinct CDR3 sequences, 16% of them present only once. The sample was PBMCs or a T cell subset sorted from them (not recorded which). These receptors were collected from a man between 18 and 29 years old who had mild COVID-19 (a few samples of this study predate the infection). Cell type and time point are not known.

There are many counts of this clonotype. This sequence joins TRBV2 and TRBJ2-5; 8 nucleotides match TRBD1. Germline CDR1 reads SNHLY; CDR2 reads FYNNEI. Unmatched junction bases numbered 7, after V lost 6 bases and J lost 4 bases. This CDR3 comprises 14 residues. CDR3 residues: CASRTGTGGETQYF. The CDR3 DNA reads TGTGCCAGCAGGACCGGGACAGGAGGAGAGACCCAGTACTTC.

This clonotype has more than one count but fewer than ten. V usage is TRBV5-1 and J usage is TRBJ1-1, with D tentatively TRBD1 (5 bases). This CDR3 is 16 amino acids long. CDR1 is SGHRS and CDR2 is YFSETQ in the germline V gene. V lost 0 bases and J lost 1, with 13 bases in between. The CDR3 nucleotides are TGCGCCAGCAGCTTGGCTTCCGGGACCTCGAACACTGAAGCTTTCTTT. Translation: CASSLASGTSNTEAFF. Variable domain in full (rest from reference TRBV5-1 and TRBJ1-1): KAGVTQTPRYLIKTRGQQVTLSCSPISGHRSVSWYQQTPGQGLQFLFEYFSETQRNKGNFPGRFSGRQFSNSRSEMNVSTLELGDSALYLCASSLASGTSNTEAFFGQGTRLTVV.